This TCR beta chain was found in a study of blood T cell repertoires in COVID-19. TCRdb's table, derived via immunoSEQ multiplex PCR, lists solely in-frame clones and lacks some. The sample shows a few hundred thousand clones, about 86% of them seen only once. CDR1 is SEHNR and CDR2 is FQNEAQ in the germline V gene (reference sequence). The CDR3 is 14 amino acids. The V segment lost 5 bases and the J segment 6 bases; nucleotides outside the gene matches: 5. Enrolled through a virtual design, the participants were between roughly 18 and 95 years of age and came from about two dozen US areas. Clinical histories supplied by participants themselves formed the basis of cohort assignment.

This clonotype was obtained from a man aged 45 to 65 who had recovered from COVID-19. The sequenced material came from PBMCs or T cells enriched from blood (not recorded which). The chain couples TRBV7-9 to TRBJ1-5, with TRBD1 identical over 9 bases. CDR3 amino acids: CASSRTGGFQPQHF. CDR3 coding DNA: TGTGCCAGCAGCCGCACAGGGGGCTTTCAGCCCCAGCATTTT.